A single sample gave rise to the 8 T cell receptor beta chains below, sequenced in a study of blood T cells in healthy people across ages. The second PCR ran roughly 7 to 11 cycles with a sample-barcoded 5' primer and J-beta primers. TCRdb ran MiXCR on the 5' RACE reads and lists one entry per CDR3 protein. Of about 680,000 distinct CDR3 sequences in the sample, approximately 50% are singletons; the top ten hold about 32%. Sequences were obtained from blood. The receptors stem from an older woman in good health.

The V gene is TRBV9, the J gene TRBJ2-7; either TRBD1 or TRBD2 may supply D (5 bases each). Germline lookup yields CDR1 SGDLS and CDR2 YYNGEE. V was shortened by 3 bases and J by 2 bases, with 9 bases between the two germline ends. This CDR3 is built from 13 residues. The DNA of the CDR3 is TGTGCCAGCAGCGGAGGGGCTACCTACGAGCAGTACTTC. This gives the protein CASSGGATYEQYF.

J is TRBJ2-5 and V is TRBV7-2; 11 bases are a match to TRBD2. CDR1 and CDR2 (germline): SGHTA, FQGNSA. This CDR3 has 16 amino acids. The ends lost 2 bases at V and 3 bases at J; junction bases unmatched: 5. For the CDR3, the DNA is TGTGCCAGCAGCTTAAATTTGGGACTAGCGGAAGAGACCCAGTACTTC. It encodes CASSLNLGLAEETQYF.

The rearrangement joins TRBV28 to TRBJ1-2, with TRBD1 identical over 7 bases. V shed 6 bases, J shed 1 base, and the junction held 11 bases outside the gene matches. Per germline, CDR1 MDHEN and CDR2 SYDVKM. The length of the CDR3 is 16 residues. CDR3 sequence: CASRHPGTALNYGYTF. CDR3 nucleotides: TGTGCCAGCAGACATCCGGGGACAGCTCTTAACTATGGCTACACCTTC.

The chain links TRBV4-2 to TRBJ1-2; 7 bases map to TRBD1. This CDR3 is 15 amino acids long. CDR1 LGHNA and CDR2 YNFKEQ come from the germline V gene. The V and J ends lost 3 bases and 4 bases, in that order; junction bases with no gene match: 8. CDR3 bases: TGTGCCAGCAGCCACGCCAGGGGGGGTGGCTATGGCTACACCTTC. Translation: CASSHARGGGYGYTF.

The chain links TRBV7-3 to TRBJ2-1; D gene uncertain. Germline CDR1 SGHTA, CDR2 FQGTGA. The V end was cut by 4 bases, the J end by 6 bases, with 7 bases between. This CDR3 has 12 amino acids. The CDR3 DNA follows: TGTGCCAGCAGCTCCCCGGCCAATGAGCAGTTCTTC. Translating gives CASSSPANEQFF.

The V gene is TRBV10-3, the J gene TRBJ2-5; D might be TRBD1 or TRBD2, each matching 5 bases. The CDR3 has 11 amino acids. V was shortened by 5 bases and J by 5 bases, with 6 bases between the two germline ends. CDR1 and CDR2 (germline): ENHRY, SYGVKD. CDR3 amino acids: CAISWGETQYF. The CDR3 bases are TGTGCCATCAGTTGGGGGGAGACCCAGTACTTC.

This clonotype was detected a few times. DNA of the CDR3: TGCAGTGCTAGAGATCATCCCCTGGCCTACGAGCAGTACTTC. Translating gives CSARDHPLAYEQYF. This sequence joins TRBV20-1 and TRBJ2-7; D not certain. V was clipped by 0 bases and J by 2 bases, with 11 bases between them. Germline V gene lookup returns CDR1 DFQATT and CDR2 SNEGSKA (reference sequence). CDR3 length equals 14 residues.

V gene TRBV6-5 combines with J gene TRBJ2-7, with no clear D. Deletions cut 5 bases from V and 4 bases from J, with 18 bases between. Germline CDR1 is MNHEY and CDR2 is SVGAGI. The CDR3 length is 15 residues. The CDR3 reads CASSPPGRFPYEQYF. The CDR3 DNA reads TGTGCCAGCAGTCCCCCAGGTCGATTCCCGTACGAGCAGTACTTC.